The rows below give T cell receptor beta chains drawn from one sample of a study of cytomegalovirus exposure and HLA in healthy donors. The method was immunoSEQ multiplex PCR; TCRdb's version includes in-frame clones alone and lacks a portion of them. The sample data list about 33,000 clones. Specimen: PBMCs. The receptors here all came from a middle-aged man in good health and CMV-seronegative. CDR3s include the opening cysteine and the closing phenylalanine or tryptophan. A D gene is named only where the DNA matches it firmly.

j_call d_call v_call cdr3_aa cdr3_nt
TRBJ1-2 NA TRBV2 CASSEAGVGGYTF TGTGCCAGCAGTGAGGCAGGGGTCGGGGGCTACACCTTC
TRBJ1-2 NA TRBV25-1 CASSEWQNYGYTF TGTGCCAGCAGTGAATGGCAGAACTATGGCTACACCTTC
TRBJ2-7 TRBD1 TRBV5-5 CASRTGTGAYEQYF TGTGCCAGCAGGACCGGGACAGGGGCCTACGAGCAGTACTTC
TRBJ2-3 NA TRBV27 CASRTREGADTQYF TGTGCCAGCAGGACGCGCGAGGGGGCAGATACGCAGTATTTT
TRBJ2-7 TRBD2 TRBV5-1 CASSLVSGAAGDYEQYF TGCGCCAGCAGCTTGGTATCGGGAGCAGCGGGAGACTACGAGCAGTACTTC
TRBJ1-2 TRBD1 TRBV11-2 CASSLAGGTNGYTF TGTGCCAGCAGCTTAGCAGGGGGCACCAATGGCTACACCTTC
TRBJ1-1 NA TRBV19 CASSRGTIMNTEAFF TGTGCCAGTAGTAGGGGGACAATCATGAACACTGAAGCTTTCTTT
TRBJ2-5 TRBD1 TRBV18 CASSPPRTGVIQETQYF TGTGCCAGCTCACCACCTAGAACAGGGGTAATCCAAGAGACCCAGTACTTC
TRBJ1-1 TRBD1 TRBV18 CASSQWQGAAFF TGTGCCAGCTCACAATGGCAGGGGGCAGCTTTCTTT
TRBJ1-4 NA TRBV9 CASSVPGANEKLFF TGTGCCAGCAGCGTACCAGGGGCTAATGAAAAACTGTTTTTT
TRBJ2-2 NA TRBV7-8 CASSSTRNTGELFF TGTGCCAGCAGCTCTACTAGAAACACCGGGGAGCTGTTTTTT
TRBJ1-4 NA TRBV20-1 CSACRNEKLFF TGCAGTGCCTGCAGGAATGAAAAACTGTTTTTT
TRBJ2-7 NA TRBV11-3 CASILRGKAYEQYF TGTGCCAGCATCCTTAGAGGCAAGGCCTACGAGCAGTACTTC
TRBJ2-3 NA TRBV14 CASSFVADTQYF TGTGCCAGCAGCTTCGTTGCAGATACGCAGTATTTT
TRBJ1-1 NA TRBV7-2 CASSLRRQATEAFF TGTGCCAGCAGCTTACGTCGACAGGCCACTGAAGCTTTCTTT
TRBJ1-1 NA TRBV5-6 CASSFGGVDTEAFF TGTGCCAGCAGCTTCGGCGGGGTTGACACTGAAGCTTTCTTT
TRBJ2-7 TRBD1 TRBV19 CASTGQGANEQYF TGTGCCAGTACTGGCCAGGGGGCGAACGAGCAGTACTTC
TRBJ1-2 TRBD1 TRBV5-1 CASSLGDSNYGYTF TGCGCCAGCAGCTTGGGGGACAGTAACTATGGCTACACCTTC
TRBJ1-1 TRBD1 TRBV30 CAWGRGLRTEAFF TGTGCCTGGGGCAGGGGGCTGAGGACTGAAGCTTTCTTT
TRBJ2-7 NA TRBV5-6 CASSSVRDWTYEQYF TGTGCCAGCAGCAGCGTCCGGGACTGGACCTACGAGCAGTACTTC
TRBJ1-5 NA TRBV19 CASSIAGAVYQPQHF TGTGCCAGTAGTATCGCGGGGGCGGTTTATCAGCCCCAGCATTTT
TRBJ2-5 NA TRBV6-1 CASSEGHRETQYF TGTGCCAGCAGTGAAGGTCACAGAGAGACCCAGTACTTC
TRBJ1-5 TRBD1 TRBV28 CASDRGRGNQPQHF TGTGCCAGTGACAGGGGGCGAGGCAATCAGCCCCAGCATTTT
TRBJ1-2 TRBD1 TRBV6-5 CASSSRTGGDYGYTF TGTGCCAGCAGTTCCCGGACAGGGGGGGACTATGGCTACACCTTC
TRBJ2-7 TRBD2 TRBV5-1 CASMPGGGDEQYF TGCGCCAGCATGCCGGGAGGAGGGGACGAGCAGTACTTC
TRBJ2-7 TRBD2 TRBV30 CAWSGGNQVGTEQYF TGTGCCTGGAGCGGGGGGAACCAGGTCGGGACCGAGCAGTACTTC
TRBJ2-5 TRBD2 TRBV5-1 CASSLGGTSGDETQYF TGCGCCAGCAGCTTGGGGGGGACTAGCGGTGATGAGACCCAGTACTTC
TRBJ1-5 NA TRBV19 CASSIEGRGNQPQHF TGTGCCAGTAGTATAGAAGGCAGGGGTAATCAGCCCCAGCATTTT
TRBJ2-2 TRBD1 TRBV6-5 CASGRQGSTGELFF TGTGCCAGCGGACGACAGGGGAGCACCGGGGAGCTGTTTTTT
TRBJ2-5 TRBD1 TRBV6-5 CASSYSGTGQETQYF TGTGCCAGCAGTTACTCCGGGACAGGGCAAGAGACCCAGTACTTC
TRBJ2-5 TRBD2 TRBV25-1 CASSELAGGGETQYF TGTGCCAGCAGTGAACTAGCGGGAGGTGGGGAGACCCAGTACTTC
TRBJ1-3 NA TRBV7-2 CASSLVGGALGNTIYF TGTGCCAGCAGCTTAGTTGGGGGGGCGCTCGGAAACACCATATATTTT
TRBJ2-7 NA TRBV25-1 CASSAPGTSSSYEQYF TGTGCCAGCAGTGCCCCCGGGACATCGAGCTCCTACGAGCAGTACTTC
TRBJ2-2 TRBD2 TRBV4-1 CASSPGLAGAGELFF TGCGCCAGCAGCCCGGGACTAGCGGGAGCCGGGGAGCTGTTTTTT
TRBJ1-1 TRBD1 TRBV30 CAWSEQGRVPEAFF TGTGCCTGGAGTGAACAGGGGCGAGTCCCTGAAGCTTTCTTT
TRBJ1-2 NA TRBV5-1 CASSLSANYGYTF TGCGCCAGCAGCTTGTCAGCTAACTATGGCTACACCTTC
TRBJ1-4 TRBD1 TRBV9 CASSVDRGENEKLFF TGTGCCAGCAGCGTCGACAGGGGCGAAAATGAAAAACTGTTTTTT
TRBJ1-1 NA TRBV25-1 CASSESEGRGTTEAFF TGTGCCAGCAGTGAATCCGAGGGCAGGGGTACGACTGAAGCTTTCTTT
TRBJ2-2 TRBD2 TRBV19 CASTIEREGAGELFF TGTGCCAGTACCATCGAGCGGGAAGGGGCCGGGGAGCTGTTTTTT
TRBJ1-3 NA TRBV29-1 CSVETSGNTIYF TGCAGCGTCGAGACATCCGGAAACACCATATATTTT
TRBJ2-7 TRBD1 TRBV18 CASSTGAGGFDEQYF TGTGCCAGCTCCACGGGCGCAGGGGGCTTCGACGAGCAGTACTTC
TRBJ1-5 TRBD1 TRBV5-1 CASSWGQGNQPQHF TGCGCCAGCAGCTGGGGACAGGGCAATCAGCCCCAGCATTTT
TRBJ2-3 NA TRBV5-8 CASSFRGSTDTQYF TGTGCCAGCAGCTTCAGGGGAAGCACAGATACGCAGTATTTT
TRBJ2-2 NA TRBV4-1 CASSQDFRTGELFF TGCGCCAGCAGCCAAGATTTTCGTACCGGGGAGCTGTTTTTT
TRBJ1-1 TRBD1 TRBV10-3 CAISPGQTNTEAFF TGTGCCATCAGCCCGGGACAGACGAACACTGAAGCTTTCTTT
TRBJ1-2 TRBD1 TRBV30 CAGSADRFGDYGYTF TGTGCCGGGAGTGCGGACAGGTTCGGTGACTATGGCTACACCTTC
TRBJ2-5 TRBD2 TRBV29-1 CSVDGTSGRLVETQYF TGCAGCGTTGATGGGACTAGCGGCCGGCTTGTGGAGACCCAGTACTTC
TRBJ1-5 NA TRBV27 CASRLGHSNQPQHF TGTGCCAGCAGACTTGGACATAGCAATCAGCCCCAGCATTTT
TRBJ1-3 NA TRBV19 CASSIGTGDSGNTIYF TGTGCCAGTAGTATCGGCACCGGAGACTCTGGAAACACCATATATTTT
TRBJ2-3 NA TRBV7-2 CASSQGQFTDTQYF TGTGCCAGCAGCCAAGGACAGTTCACAGATACGCAGTATTTT
TRBJ2-7 TRBD1 TRBV5-4 CASSGGQGKTYEQYF TGTGCCAGCAGCGGGGGACAGGGGAAAACCTACGAGCAGTACTTC
TRBJ2-7 NA TRBV28 CASSPSGGLNEQYF TGTGCCAGCAGTCCCTCCGGGGGTCTCAACGAGCAGTACTTC
TRBJ2-7 TRBD2 TRBV19 CASSIVRTSGGRHYEQYF TGTGCCAGTAGTATAGTGAGGACTAGCGGGGGCCGTCACTACGAGCAGTACTTC